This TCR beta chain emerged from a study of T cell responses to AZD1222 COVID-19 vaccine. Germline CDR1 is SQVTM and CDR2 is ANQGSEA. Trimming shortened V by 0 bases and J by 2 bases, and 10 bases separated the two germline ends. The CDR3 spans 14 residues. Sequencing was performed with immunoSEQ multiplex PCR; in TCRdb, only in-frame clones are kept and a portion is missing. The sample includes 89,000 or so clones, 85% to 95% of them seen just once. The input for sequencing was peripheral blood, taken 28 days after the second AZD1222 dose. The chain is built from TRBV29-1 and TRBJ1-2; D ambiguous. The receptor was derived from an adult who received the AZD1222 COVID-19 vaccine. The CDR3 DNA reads TGCAGCGTTGAAGATCGCAGCAGGAACTATGGCTACACCTTC. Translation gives CSVEDRSRNYGYTF. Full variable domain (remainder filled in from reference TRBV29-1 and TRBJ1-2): SAVISQKPSRDICQRGTSLTIQCQVDSQVTMMFWYRQQPGQSLTLIATANQGSEATYESGFVIDKFPISRPNLTFSTLTVSNMSPEDSSIYLCSVEDRSRNYGYTFGSGTRLTVV.